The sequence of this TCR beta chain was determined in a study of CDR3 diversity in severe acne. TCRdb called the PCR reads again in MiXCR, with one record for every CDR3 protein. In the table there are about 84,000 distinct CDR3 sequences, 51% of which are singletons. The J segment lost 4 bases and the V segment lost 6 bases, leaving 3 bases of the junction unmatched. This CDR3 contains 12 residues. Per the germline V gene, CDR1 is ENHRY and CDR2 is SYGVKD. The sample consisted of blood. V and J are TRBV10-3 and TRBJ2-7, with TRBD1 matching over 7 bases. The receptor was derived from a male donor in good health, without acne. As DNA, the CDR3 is TGTGCCATCAGCGACAGGGATTACGAGCAGTACTTC. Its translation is CAISDRDYEQYF.